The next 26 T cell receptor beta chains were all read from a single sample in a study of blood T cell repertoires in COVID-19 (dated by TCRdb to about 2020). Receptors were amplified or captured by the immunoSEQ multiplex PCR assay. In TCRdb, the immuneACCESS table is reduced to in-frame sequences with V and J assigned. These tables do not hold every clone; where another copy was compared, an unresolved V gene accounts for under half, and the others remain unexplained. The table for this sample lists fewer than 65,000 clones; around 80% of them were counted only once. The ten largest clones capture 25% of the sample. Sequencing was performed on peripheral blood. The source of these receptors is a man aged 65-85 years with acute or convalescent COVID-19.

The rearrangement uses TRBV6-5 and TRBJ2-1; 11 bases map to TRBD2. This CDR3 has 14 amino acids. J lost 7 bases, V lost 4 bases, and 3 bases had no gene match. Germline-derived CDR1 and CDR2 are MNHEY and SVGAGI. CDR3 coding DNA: TGTGCCAGCAGTTTAGCGGGAGGGCCTAATGAGCAGTTCTTC. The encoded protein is CASSLAGGPNEQFF.

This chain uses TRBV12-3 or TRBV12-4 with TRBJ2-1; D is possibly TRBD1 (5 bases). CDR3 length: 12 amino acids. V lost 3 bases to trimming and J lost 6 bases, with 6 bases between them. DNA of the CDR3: TGTGCCAGCAGTTTTCAGGGCAATGAGCAGTTCTTC. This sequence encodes CASSFQGNEQFF.

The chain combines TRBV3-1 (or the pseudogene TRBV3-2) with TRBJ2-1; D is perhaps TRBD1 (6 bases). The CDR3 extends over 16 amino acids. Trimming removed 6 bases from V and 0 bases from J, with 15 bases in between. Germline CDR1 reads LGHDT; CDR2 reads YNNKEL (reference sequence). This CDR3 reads CASSRTAQSSYNEQFF. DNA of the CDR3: TGTGCCAGCAGTCGGACAGCCCAAAGCTCCTACAATGAGCAGTTCTTC.

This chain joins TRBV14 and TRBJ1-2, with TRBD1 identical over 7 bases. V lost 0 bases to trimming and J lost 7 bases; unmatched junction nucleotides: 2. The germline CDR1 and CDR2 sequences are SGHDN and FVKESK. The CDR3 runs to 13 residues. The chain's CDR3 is CASSQDDRAGYTF. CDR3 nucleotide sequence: TGTGCCAGCAGCCAAGATGACAGGGCTGGCTACACCTTC.

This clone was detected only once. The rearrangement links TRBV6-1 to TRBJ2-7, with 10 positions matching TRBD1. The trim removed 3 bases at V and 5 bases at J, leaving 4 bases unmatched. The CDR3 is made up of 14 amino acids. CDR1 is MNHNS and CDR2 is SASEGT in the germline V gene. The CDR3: CASSEGQGIHEQYF. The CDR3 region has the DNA TGTGCCAGCAGTGAGGGACAGGGGATCCACGAGCAGTACTTC.

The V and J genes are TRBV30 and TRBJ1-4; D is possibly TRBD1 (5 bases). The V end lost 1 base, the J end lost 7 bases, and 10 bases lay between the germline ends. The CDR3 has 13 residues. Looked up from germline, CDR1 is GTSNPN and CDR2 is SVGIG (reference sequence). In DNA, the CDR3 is TGTGCCTGGAGTGAAGGAAGGGGTGAAAAACTGTTTTTT. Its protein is CAWSEGRGEKLFF.

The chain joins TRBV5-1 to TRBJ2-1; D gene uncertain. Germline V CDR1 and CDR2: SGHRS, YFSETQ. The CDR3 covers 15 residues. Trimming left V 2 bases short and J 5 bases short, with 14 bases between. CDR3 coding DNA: TGCGCCAGCAGCTTTAGGTCGGAGACCAACAATGAGCAGTTCTTC. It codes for CASSFRSETNNEQFF.

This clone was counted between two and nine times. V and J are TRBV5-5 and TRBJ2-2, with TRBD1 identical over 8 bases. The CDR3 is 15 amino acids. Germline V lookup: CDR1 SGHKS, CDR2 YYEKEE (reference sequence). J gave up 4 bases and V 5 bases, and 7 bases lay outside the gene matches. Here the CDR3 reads CASRQGQEFTGELFF. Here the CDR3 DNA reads TGTGCCAGCAGGCAGGGACAGGAATTCACCGGGGAGCTGTTTTTT. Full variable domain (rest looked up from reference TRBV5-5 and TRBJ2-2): DAGVTQSPTHLIKTRGQQVTLRCSPISGHKSVSWYQQVLGQGPQFIFQYYEKEERGRGNFPDRFSARQFPNYSSELNVNALLLGDSALYLCASRQGQEFTGELFFGEGSRLTVL.

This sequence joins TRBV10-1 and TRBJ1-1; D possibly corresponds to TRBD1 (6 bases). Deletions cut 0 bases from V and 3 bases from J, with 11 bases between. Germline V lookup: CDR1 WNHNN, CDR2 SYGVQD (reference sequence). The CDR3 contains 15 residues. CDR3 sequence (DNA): TGCGCCAGCAGTGAGTCCAGGGGTGTCGACACTGAAGCTTTCTTT. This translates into CASSESRGVDTEAFF.

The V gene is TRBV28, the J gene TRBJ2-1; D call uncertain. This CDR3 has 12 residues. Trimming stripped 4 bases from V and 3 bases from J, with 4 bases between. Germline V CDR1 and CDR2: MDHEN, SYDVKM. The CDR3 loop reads CASSSVYNEQFF. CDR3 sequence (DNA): TGTGCCAGCAGTTCTGTCTACAATGAGCAGTTCTTC.

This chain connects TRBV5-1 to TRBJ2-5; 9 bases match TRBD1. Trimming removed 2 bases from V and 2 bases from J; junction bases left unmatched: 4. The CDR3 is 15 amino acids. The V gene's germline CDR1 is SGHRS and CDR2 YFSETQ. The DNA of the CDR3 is TGCGCCAGCAGCTTTGGGGGACAGGGTCAAGAGACCCAGTACTTC. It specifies CASSFGGQGQETQYF.

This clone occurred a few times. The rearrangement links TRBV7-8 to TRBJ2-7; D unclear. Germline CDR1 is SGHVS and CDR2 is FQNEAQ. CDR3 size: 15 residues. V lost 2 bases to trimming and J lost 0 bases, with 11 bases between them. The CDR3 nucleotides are TGTGCCAGCAGCTTAAGATTGGAGAGCTCCTACGAGCAGTACTTC. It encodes CASSLRLESSYEQYF.

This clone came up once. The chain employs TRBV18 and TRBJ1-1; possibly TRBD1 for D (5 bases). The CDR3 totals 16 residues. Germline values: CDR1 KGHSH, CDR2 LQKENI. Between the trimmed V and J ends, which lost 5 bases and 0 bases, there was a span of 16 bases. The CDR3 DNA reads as TGTGCCAGCTCAATCGGGGCCGGGACTCTGAACACTGAAGCTTTCTTT. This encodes CASSIGAGTLNTEAFF.

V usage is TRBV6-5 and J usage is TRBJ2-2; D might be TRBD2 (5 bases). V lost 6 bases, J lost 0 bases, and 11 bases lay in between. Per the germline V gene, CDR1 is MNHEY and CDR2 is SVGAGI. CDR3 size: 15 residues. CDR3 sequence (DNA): TGTGCCAGCAGCTTCGCCGGGACGAACACCGGGGAGCTGTTTTTT. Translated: CASSFAGTNTGELFF.

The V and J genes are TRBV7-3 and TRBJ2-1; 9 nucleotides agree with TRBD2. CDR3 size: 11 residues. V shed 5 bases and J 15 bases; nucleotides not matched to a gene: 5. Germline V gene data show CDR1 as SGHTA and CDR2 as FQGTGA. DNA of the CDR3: TGTGCCAGCAGCGCCGGGACTAGCTCGTTCTTC. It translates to CASSAGTSSFF.

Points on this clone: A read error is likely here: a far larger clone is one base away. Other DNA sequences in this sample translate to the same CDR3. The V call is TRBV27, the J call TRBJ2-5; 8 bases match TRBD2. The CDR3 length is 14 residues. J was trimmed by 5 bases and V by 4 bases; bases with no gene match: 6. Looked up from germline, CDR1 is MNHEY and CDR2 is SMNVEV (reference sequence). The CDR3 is CASSYGGGRETQYF. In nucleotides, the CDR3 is TGTGCCAGCAGTTACGGGGGGGGGCGGGAGACCCAGTACTTC.

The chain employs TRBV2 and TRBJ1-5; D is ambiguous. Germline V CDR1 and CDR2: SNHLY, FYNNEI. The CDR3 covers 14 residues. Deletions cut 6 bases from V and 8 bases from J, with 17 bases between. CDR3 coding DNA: TGTGCCAGCAGGCGGGAGCCCATAACGGAGCCCCAGCATTTT. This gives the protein CASRREPITEPQHF.

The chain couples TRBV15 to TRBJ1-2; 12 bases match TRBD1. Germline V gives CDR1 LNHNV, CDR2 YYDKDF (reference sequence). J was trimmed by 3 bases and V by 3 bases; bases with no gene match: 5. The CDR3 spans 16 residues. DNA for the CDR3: TGTGCCACCAGCAGGGGACAGGGGGCTCGGGACTATGGCTACACCTTC. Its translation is CATSRGQGARDYGYTF.

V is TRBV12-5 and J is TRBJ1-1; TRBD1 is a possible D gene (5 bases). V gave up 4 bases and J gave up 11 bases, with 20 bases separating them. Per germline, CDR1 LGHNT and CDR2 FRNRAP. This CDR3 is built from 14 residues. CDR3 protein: CASGSRDFRSTAFF. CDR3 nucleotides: TGTGCTAGTGGTTCCAGGGACTTCAGGAGTACGGCTTTCTTT.

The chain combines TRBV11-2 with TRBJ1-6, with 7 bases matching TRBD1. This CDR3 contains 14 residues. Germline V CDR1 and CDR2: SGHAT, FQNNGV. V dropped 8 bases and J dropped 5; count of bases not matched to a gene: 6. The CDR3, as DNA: TGTGCCAGCGGCCGAGGACAGGATAATTCACCCCTCCACTTT. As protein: CASGRGQDNSPLHF.

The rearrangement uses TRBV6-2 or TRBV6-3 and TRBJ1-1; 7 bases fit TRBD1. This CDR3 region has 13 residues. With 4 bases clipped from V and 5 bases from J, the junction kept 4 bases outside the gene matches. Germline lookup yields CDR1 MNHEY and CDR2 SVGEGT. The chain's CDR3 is CASSLTGWTEAFF. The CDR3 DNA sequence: TGTGCCAGCAGTTTGACAGGGTGGACTGAAGCTTTCTTT.

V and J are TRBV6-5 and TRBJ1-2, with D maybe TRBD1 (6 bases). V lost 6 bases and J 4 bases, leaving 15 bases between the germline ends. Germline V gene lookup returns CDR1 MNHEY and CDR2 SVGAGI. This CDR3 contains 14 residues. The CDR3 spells CASSDRFVSYGYTF. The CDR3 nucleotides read TGTGCCAGCAGCGACAGGTTCGTTAGCTATGGCTACACCTTC.

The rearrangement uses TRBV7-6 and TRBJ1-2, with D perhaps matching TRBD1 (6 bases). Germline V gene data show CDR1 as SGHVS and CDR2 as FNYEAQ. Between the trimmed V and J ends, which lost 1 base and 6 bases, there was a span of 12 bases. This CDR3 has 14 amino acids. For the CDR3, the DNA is TGTGCCAGCAGCTTAGAACCAGGGGTGGATGGCTACACCTTC. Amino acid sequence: CASSLEPGVDGYTF.

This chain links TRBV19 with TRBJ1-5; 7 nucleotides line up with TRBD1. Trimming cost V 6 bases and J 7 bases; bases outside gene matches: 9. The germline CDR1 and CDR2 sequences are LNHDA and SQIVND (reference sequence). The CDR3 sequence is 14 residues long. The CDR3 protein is CASRTTGEGQPQHF. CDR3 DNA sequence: TGTGCCAGTAGAACCACAGGGGAAGGGCAGCCCCAGCATTTT. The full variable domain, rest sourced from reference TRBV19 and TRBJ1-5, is DGGITQSPKYLFRKEGQNVTLSCEQNLNHDAMYWYRQDPGQGLRLIYYSQIVNDFQKGDIAEGYSVSREKKESFPLTVTSAQKNPTAFYLCASRTTGEGQPQHFGDGTRLSIL.

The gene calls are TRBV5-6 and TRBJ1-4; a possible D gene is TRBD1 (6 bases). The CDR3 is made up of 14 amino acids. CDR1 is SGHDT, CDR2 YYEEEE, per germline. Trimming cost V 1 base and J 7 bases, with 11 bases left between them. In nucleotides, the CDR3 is TGTGCCAGCAGCTTGTCAGGGGAGAGTGAAAAACTGTTTTTT. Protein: CASSLSGESEKLFF.

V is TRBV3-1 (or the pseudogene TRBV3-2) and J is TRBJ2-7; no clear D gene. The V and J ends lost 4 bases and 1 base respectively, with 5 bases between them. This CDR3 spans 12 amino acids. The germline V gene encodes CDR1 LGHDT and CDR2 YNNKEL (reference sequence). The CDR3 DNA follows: TGTGCCAGCAGCCCCGGGTCCTACGAGCAGTACTTC. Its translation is CASSPGSYEQYF.